The clone carrying this T cell receptor beta chain was seen just once. These data originate in a study of somatic mutations in cytotoxic T cells in rheumatoid arthritis. The CDR3 has 12 amino acids. V dropped 4 bases and J dropped 5 bases, with 10 bases sitting between them. Germline loops: CDR1 SGHDT, CDR2 YYEEEE. TCRdb's copy holds only in-frame clones and misses some; the assay was immunoSEQ multiplex PCR. The repertoire holds 16,000 or so clones, with roughly 73% as singletons. This sequence was found in an adult with rheumatoid arthritis. J is TRBJ2-7 and V is TRBV5-6; no definite D call. Sequenced sample: CD8+ T cells sorted from blood. For the CDR3, the DNA is TGTGCCAGCAGCGTTTTGACCAACGAGCAGTACTTC. The encoded protein is CASSVLTNEQYF.